This T cell receptor beta chain originates from a study of blood T cell repertoires in COVID-19 (dated by TCRdb to 2019 to 2021). In the study overall: Samples from collaborators originated in the United States, Italy and Spain and spanned both the acute and convalescent phases of COVID-19. The prospective study material was composed of cDNA or gDNA derived from T cells, B-cell-depleted T cells, or PBMCs. Deeply sampled blood TCRbeta repertoires from subjects exposed to, actively infected with, or recovered from COVID-19 were included in the dataset. The repertoires were released in a freely available public database meant as a resource for research on the immune response to SARS-CoV-2. Samples came from the ongoing ImmuneRACE study (first 160 participants) plus 1,254 subjects from 6 global collaborators. A de-identified subject ID, COVID-19 status, age in years and sex were almost always included in the sample metadata. Where available, HLA class I and class II types were taken from metadata supplied by the sample provider and were not determined by assay-based typing.

TCRbeta CDR3 regions were amplified from genomic DNA by means of the immunoSEQ Assay, a bias-controlled multiplex PCR. Regarding the original processing steps: Within the assay, amplification of reference gene primers was used to estimate how many nucleated cells each sample contained. To quantify the absolute abundance of each unique TCRbeta CDR3 rearrangement, sequence reads were collapsed and filtered. For each sample, productive Simpson clonality was calculated as the square root of Simpson's diversity index across productive rearrangements. TCRdb obtained this table from immuneACCESS and retained in-frame rearrangements with V and J assigned. These tables miss some clones; where compared with another copy, unresolved V genes account for less than half of the shortfall, and the remainder is unexplained. V and J calls plus clone size are reproduced from that table; the DNA served to infer D and trimming. The sample contains around 260,000 clones, around 90% of them found a single time. The biggest ten clones account for roughly 10% of the sample.

Regarding this clone: Its antigen is currently not known. It has no much larger one-base neighbor in the sample; base qualities were not kept.

From the germline V gene (reference sequence), CDR1 is LGHDT and CDR2 is YNNKEL. The CDR3 covers 15 residues, taking in both the cysteine and the phenylalanine. The entry retains the CDR3 DNA only, 45 bases that are in frame from base 1. Between the V and J ends, shortened by 1 base and 1 base respectively, the junction contains 11 bases. Summary of the overall study and its limitations: Clinical and demographic metadata were provided uncurated, with the amount varying by source and participant.

At one collaborating source in Seattle, patients were enrolled during active infection and were followed longitudinally through the course of disease. Each collaborating institution followed its own protocols to collect whole blood in K2EDTA tubes. For TCRbeta analysis, collaborator samples were shipped as frozen whole blood, as isolated PBMCs, or as DNA extracted from either sample type. The receptor was isolated from a woman in her seventies with COVID-19, enrolled during active disease. The sequencing sample was made of peripheral blood. Recombination connected TRBV3-1 (or the pseudogene TRBV3-2) to TRBJ2-7; perhaps TRBD2 is the D gene, with 6 bases matching. The CDR3 protein: CASSQGGVSSYEQYF. The nucleotide sequence is given as TGTGCCAGCAGCCAAGGGGGGGTTAGTTCCTACGAGCAGTACTTC.